The rows below give T cell receptor beta chains drawn from one sample of a study of cytotoxic CD8 clonotypes in ibrutinib-treated CLL. Data came from immunoSEQ multiplex PCR; TCRdb stores just in-frame clones and leaves some out. The table includes 250,000 to 350,000 clones, around 69% detected once. Here the sequenced sample was PBMCs, taken at disease progression, from a patient treated with ibrutinib. Receptors were obtained from a human donor with chronic lymphocytic leukemia. CDR3s include the opening cysteine and the closing phenylalanine or tryptophan. A D gene is named only where the DNA matches it firmly. Size is omitted from some rows. Given values are once, few, many or a class for expanded clones.

>TRBV19|TRBJ2-3|TRBD2|NA
TGTGCCAGTAGTATCCTAGCGGGAGGAAGCACAGATACGCAGTATTTT
CASSILAGGSTDTQYF
>TRBV6-5|TRBJ1-2|TRBD1|NA
TGTGCCAGCAGGGAGAGGGACAGGGCTAACTATGGCTACACCTTC
CASRERDRANYGYTF
>TRBV5-6|TRBJ2-7|TRBD2|NA
TGTGCCAGCAGCCCTGTGGGACTAGCCTACGAGCAGTACTTC
CASSPVGLAYEQYF
>TRBV27|TRBJ2-7|NA|few
TGTGCCAGCAGTTTCGGGACCGATTTCTACGAGCAGTACTTC
CASSFGTDFYEQYF
>TRBV5-1|TRBJ2-2|NA|NA
TGCGCCAGCAGCTTAGCGCGGACCGGGGAGCTGTTTTTT
CASSLARTGELFF
>TRBV15|TRBJ2-2|NA|few
TGTGCCACCAGCAGAACAGGTCGGGAGCTGTTTTTT
CATSRTGRELFF
>TRBV6-1|TRBJ1-2|NA|NA
TGTGCCAGCAGTGAAGCGCTGGGCTACACCTTC
CASSEALGYTF
>TRBV2|TRBJ1-2|NA|NA
TGTGCCATCCTTGGACAGTTTGGGTATGGCTACACCTTC
CAILGQFGYGYTF
>TRBV18|TRBJ2-1|NA|NA
TGTGCCAGCTCACTGGAGACTGGACAGATCCACAATGAGCAGTTCTTC
CASSLETGQIHNEQFF
>TRBV6-5|TRBJ2-7|TRBD2|NA
TGTGCCAGCAGTTACGGGGGGACTAGCGGCTACGAGCAGTACTTC
CASSYGGTSGYEQYF
>TRBV6-1|TRBJ2-7|NA|once
TGTGCCAGCAGGGTGGGTACAGGGACCTACGAGCAGTACTTC
CASRVGTGTYEQYF
>TRBV7-6|TRBJ1-5|NA|few
TGTGCCAGCAGCTTGGTCGCTGGAGGCGGACAGCCCCAGCATTTT
CASSLVAGGGQPQHF
>TRBV7-3|TRBJ1-6|TRBD1|few
TGTGCCAGCAGCTTACGGGGACAGGGAGGATCACCCCTCCACTTT
CASSLRGQGGSPLHF
>TRBV7-3|TRBJ2-1|TRBD1|few
TGTGCCAGCAGCTCCGACACCCGGGACAGGGGGCTCAATGAGCAGTTCTTC
CASSSDTRDRGLNEQFF
>TRBV2|TRBJ2-1|NA|NA
TGTGCCAGCAGAACAGCTTTCTACAATGAGCAGTTCTTC
CASRTAFYNEQFF